One sample yielded the 14 T cell receptor beta chains listed below, sequenced in a study of T cell repertoires in cytomegalovirus infection. These receptors have no identified antigens. In TCRdb, the reads were re-called with MiXCR into one record per CDR3 protein. The sample lists 680,000 or so distinct CDR3 sequences, around 35% occurring once. This specimen was cultured PBMCs, taken from culture after CMV antigen stimulation. These TCRs come from a human donor in good health (CMV status not recorded). Some clones in this sample may be carry-over from other donors' samples.

The chain uses TRBV4-1 and TRBJ2-3; no definite D call. Trimming took off 4 bases at V and 2 bases at J, with 13 bases between the two ends. The germline gives CDR1 MGHRA, CDR2 YSYEKL. This CDR3 region has 15 residues. The CDR3 loop reads CASSPLAVDTDTQYF. The CDR3, as DNA: TGCGCCAGCAGCCCCCTGGCGGTTGACACAGATACGCAGTATTTT.

This clonotype appeared once. The chain couples TRBV30 to TRBJ1-1, with D perhaps matching TRBD1 (5 bases). The V gene lost 0 bases and the J gene lost 5 bases, with 7 bases spanning the gap. The length of the CDR3 is 12 residues. CDR1 is GTSNPN and CDR2 is SVGIG in the germline V gene (reference sequence). CDR3 residues: CAWSVRGTEAFF. CDR3 DNA: TGTGCCTGGAGTGTACGGGGGACTGAAGCTTTCTTT.

DNA for the CDR3: TGTGCCAGCAGTCCAGGGGGCGAGGCTGGAAACACCATATATTTT. It codes for CASSPGGEAGNTIYF. The V call is TRBV28, the J call TRBJ1-3, with 8 bases lining up with TRBD1. Germline CDR1 is MDHEN and CDR2 is SYDVKM. This CDR3 contains 15 residues. Germline trimming cut 5 bases from V and 2 bases from J; bases unmatched to any gene: 5.

V and J are TRBV6-2 or TRBV6-3 and TRBJ2-7; 10 bases fit TRBD2. J gave up 4 bases and V 2 bases, and 5 bases lay outside the gene matches. Germline V lookup: CDR1 MNHEY, CDR2 SVGEGT. This CDR3 has 15 residues. The CDR3 spells CASSYSSSGSYEQYF. The CDR3 DNA reads TGTGCCAGCAGTTACAGTTCTAGCGGGAGTTACGAGCAGTACTTC.

This clonotype was counted between two and nine times. This chain joins TRBV27 and TRBJ1-6; D is perhaps TRBD1 (6 bases). This CDR3 has 16 residues. V lost 1 base and J 7 bases, leaving 14 bases between the germline ends. Germline CDR1 reads MNHEY; CDR2 reads SMNVEV (reference sequence). CDR3 nucleotide sequence: TGTGCCAGCAGTTTATTGGGGGGCAAAGGGAATTCACCCCTCCACTTT. It encodes CASSLLGGKGNSPLHF.

This clonotype occurred many times. The rearrangement links TRBV12-3 or TRBV12-4 to TRBJ1-1; D possibly corresponds to TRBD1 (6 bases). Trimming removed 5 bases from V and 3 bases from J, with 10 bases in between. The CDR3 runs to 13 residues. CDR3 DNA sequence: TGTGCCAGCAGTCTCGACAGGTACACTGAAGCTTTCTTT. This sequence encodes CASSLDRYTEAFF.

In its sample, this clonotype was seen a few times. The chain uses TRBV7-2 and TRBJ1-1, with a tentative D call TRBD1 (5 bases). Trimming pared 4 bases from V and 1 base from J, leaving 13 bases between. The CDR3 extends over 15 amino acids. Looked up from germline, CDR1 is SGHTA and CDR2 is FQGNSA. CDR3 residues: CASSWGSLRNTEAFF. CDR3 DNA sequence: TGTGCCAGCAGCTGGGGCTCCCTGAGGAACACTGAAGCTTTCTTT.

This chain uses TRBV7-6 with TRBJ1-6; 11 bases match TRBD1. The V gene end was trimmed by 2 bases and the J gene end by 7 bases; junction bases not matched to a gene: 7. This CDR3 has 17 amino acids. Germline V lookup: CDR1 SGHVS, CDR2 FNYEAQ. The CDR3 sequence: CASSLSPGQGGNSPLHF. The DNA of the CDR3 is TGTGCCAGCAGCTTATCCCCGGGACAGGGGGGAAATTCACCCCTCCACTTT. The full variable domain, completed using reference TRBV7-6 and TRBJ1-6, is GAGVSQSPRYKVTKRGQDVALRCDPISGHVSLYWYRQALGQGPEFLTYFNYEAQQDKSGLPNDRFSAERPEGSISTLTIQRTEQRDSAMYRCASSLSPGQGGNSPLHFGNGTRLTVT.

This clonotype was recorded many times. This chain links TRBV7-2 with TRBJ1-3, with 8 bases lining up with TRBD1. The CDR3 has 17 residues. Looked up from germline, CDR1 is SGHTA and CDR2 is FQGNSA. Losses at the gene ends were 5 bases for V and 0 bases for J; bases not matched to a gene: 9. CDR3 sequence reads: CASSPGWTGYSGNTIYF. For the CDR3, the DNA is TGTGCCAGCAGCCCCGGCTGGACAGGGTACTCTGGAAACACCATATATTTT. Full variable domain (remainder filled in from reference TRBV7-2 and TRBJ1-3): GAGVSQSPSNKVTEKGKDVELRCDPISGHTALYWYRQSLGQGLEFLIYFQGNSAPDKSGLPSDRFSAERTGGSVSTLTIQRTQQEDSAVYLCASSPGWTGYSGNTIYFGEGSWLTVV.

This chain connects TRBV12-3 or TRBV12-4 to TRBJ2-7; TRBD1 matches 9 bases. The V segment lost 10 bases and the J segment 4 bases; nucleotides outside the gene matches: 8. The CDR3 runs 13 residues. The CDR3 sequence: CATQADRGYEQYF. The DNA of the CDR3 is TGTGCCACCCAAGCGGACAGGGGATACGAGCAGTACTTC.

In its sample, this clonotype was seen a few times. The chain uses TRBV7-9 and TRBJ2-3; 14 nucleotides match TRBD2. The CDR3 has 17 residues. V was pared by 5 bases and J by 10 bases, with 14 bases of the junction left unmatched. Germline values: CDR1 SEHNR, CDR2 FQNEAQ (reference sequence). The CDR3 DNA reads TGTGCCAGCAGCCCTAGACCCGTGACTAGCGGGAGGGCCGCGCAGTATTTT. Protein sequence: CASSPRPVTSGRAAQYF.

Of note for this clonotype: Compared with germline, one end of the junction differs, possibly owing to a read error. The chain joins TRBV11-2 to TRBJ2-7, with D possibly TRBD1 on 6 matching bases. CDR3 length equals 18 residues. Germline CDR1 reads SGHAT; CDR2 reads FQNNGV. The CDR3 sequence: CASTSQSWTATKGYEQHF. CDR3 in DNA: TGTGCCAGCACCTCGCAATCTTGGACAGCTACGAAAGGGTACGAGCAGCACTTC.

This sequence joins TRBV7-8 and TRBJ2-7; D remains ambiguous. The CDR3 totals 17 residues. Germline CDR1 reads SGHVS; CDR2 reads FQNEAQ. The V gene lost 0 bases and the J gene lost 4 bases, with 19 bases spanning the gap. CDR3 region: CASSLAVVGPRLYEQYF. In DNA, the CDR3 is TGTGCCAGCAGCTTAGCGGTCGTTGGGCCTAGGTTATACGAGCAGTACTTC.

The V and J genes are TRBV7-7 and TRBJ2-5; 13 positions match TRBD2. Germline lookup yields CDR1 SSHAT and CDR2 FNYEAQ (reference sequence). This CDR3 is built from 16 residues. Trimming at V came to 4 bases and at J to 3 bases, leaving 5 bases not matched to a gene. The CDR3 protein is CASSSGTSGTKETQYF. DNA of the CDR3: TGTGCCAGCAGCTCAGGGACTAGCGGGACAAAAGAGACCCAGTACTTC.